A selection of T cell receptor beta chains follows, all from one sample in a study of cytomegalovirus exposure and HLA in healthy donors. TCRdb's table, derived via immunoSEQ multiplex PCR, lists solely in-frame clones and lacks some. The sample records tens of thousands of clones, roughly 79% being singletons. What was sequenced was PBMCs. The receptors derive from a woman in her forties in good health and CMV-seronegative. CDR3s include the opening cysteine and the closing phenylalanine or tryptophan. The D gene is left open where the match is weak. Not all rows give a size; the values are once, few, many and, for expanded clones, a class.

abundance	v_gene	j_gene	d_gene	CDR3aa	CDR3nt
-	TRBV4-1	TRBJ2-2	TRBD2	CASSRSGLAGGQDTGELFF	TGCGCCAGCAGCCGAAGCGGCCTAGCGGGGGGGCAGGACACCGGGGAGCTGTTTTTT
-	TRBV27	TRBJ2-1	TRBD1	CASTSVLGTGVYNEQFF	TGTGCCAGCACCTCAGTGTTGGGGACAGGGGTATACAATGAGCAGTTCTTC
-	TRBV7-8	TRBJ2-2	-	CASSLVGGRTGELFF	TGTGCCAGCAGCTTAGTGGGGGGGCGGACCGGGGAGCTGTTTTTT
-	TRBV28	TRBJ1-1	TRBD1	CASSFPTGTGRAFF	TGTGCCAGCAGTTTCCCAACCGGGACAGGGCGAGCTTTCTTT
-	TRBV9	TRBJ2-3	TRBD2	CASSVLSGGDTQYF	TGTGCCAGCAGCGTTCTTAGCGGGGGAGATACGCAGTATTTT
once	TRBV4-2	TRBJ1-6	TRBD1	CASSQADREGSPLNF	TGTGCCAGCAGCCAGGCTGACAGGGAAGGTTCACCCCTCAACTTT
-	TRBV7-9	TRBJ1-1	-	CASSPSGRMNTEAFF	TGTGCCAGCAGCCCATCTGGGAGGATGAACACTGAAGCTTTCTTT
-	TRBV19	TRBJ1-5	TRBD1	CASSQDRVDQPQHF	TGTGCCAGTAGCCAGGACAGGGTAGACCAGCCCCAGCATTTT
-	TRBV9	TRBJ2-1	TRBD2	CASSILAGGYNEQFF	TGTGCCAGCAGCATACTAGCGGGGGGGTACAATGAGCAGTTCTTC
-	TRBV11-3	TRBJ2-1	TRBD2	CASSLARTSGGEAYEQFF	TGTGCCAGCAGCTTAGCAAGGACTAGCGGGGGGGAGGCGTATGAGCAGTTCTTC
-	TRBV9	TRBJ1-1	TRBD1	CASSGPAGGCEAFF	TGTGCCAGCAGCGGACCAGCAGGGGGCTGTGAAGCTTTCTTT
-	TRBV6-6	TRBJ2-5	TRBD1	CASSPNRDSQETQYF	TGTGCCAGCAGCCCCAACCGGGACAGCCAAGAGACCCAGTACTTC
-	TRBV5-6	TRBJ1-2	-	CASSFGGADYYGYPF	TGTGCCAGCAGCTTTGGAGGGGCCGACTACTATGGCTACCCCTTC
-	TRBV2	TRBJ1-2	-	CASRDPGGYGYTF	TGTGCCAGCAGGGACCCGGGAGGCTATGGCTACACCTTC
-	TRBV11-2	TRBJ2-1	TRBD2	CASSKGLAGENEQFF	TGTGCCAGCAGCAAGGGACTAGCGGGGGAAAATGAGCAGTTCTTC
-	TRBV7-3	TRBJ2-3	-	CASSPYRGGADTQYF	TGTGCCAGCAGCCCCTACAGGGGGGGGGCAGATACGCAGTATTTT
-	TRBV27	TRBJ1-2	-	CASSYLGGNYGYTF	TGTGCCAGCAGCTACCTGGGGGGGAACTATGGCTACACCTTC
-	TRBV2	TRBJ2-5	-	CASSVKETQYF	TGTGCCAGCAGTGTCAAAGAGACCCAGTACTTC
-	TRBV7-2	TRBJ2-3	-	CASSDSGRGSDTQYF	TGTGCCAGCAGTGATAGCGGCCGGGGGTCGGATACGCAGTATTTT
once	TRBV6-1	TRBJ1-5	-	CASSTEGNQPQNF	TGTGCCAGCAGTACAGAGGGCAATCAGCCCCAGAATTTT
-	TRBV18	TRBJ1-2	TRBD1	CASSPGRGGGYGYTF	TGTGCCAGCTCACCAGGGAGAGGGGGCGGCTATGGCTACACCTTC
-	TRBV6-4	TRBJ2-3	TRBD1	CASSSTGGPDTQYF	TGTGCCAGCAGTTCTACAGGGGGCCCAGATACGCAGTATTTT
once	TRBV11-1	TRBJ1-1	-	CASSLSGGQLEAFF	TGTGCCAGCAGCTTATCCGGTGGACAGCTTGAAGCTTTCTTT
-	TRBV2	TRBJ2-7	TRBD1	CASIKGQTYEQYF	TGTGCCAGCATTAAGGGACAGACCTACGAGCAGTACTTC
-	TRBV28	TRBJ2-5	TRBD2	CASSVPGSGEYF	TGTGCCAGCAGTGTCCCCGGGAGCGGGGAGTACTTC
-	TRBV11-2	TRBJ2-1	TRBD2	CASSLGTSGFYNEQFF	TGTGCCAGCAGCTTAGGAACTAGCGGGTTTTACAATGAGCAGTTCTTC
-	TRBV19	TRBJ2-1	TRBD2	CASSIGGSGGANEQFF	TGTGCCAGTAGTATAGGCGGTAGCGGGGGGGCTAATGAGCAGTTCTTC
few	TRBV6-5	TRBJ1-4	TRBD1	CASSYGTGGGNEKLFF	TGTGCCAGCAGTTACGGGACAGGGGGGGGTAATGAAAAACTGTTTTTT
-	TRBV18	TRBJ2-7	-	CASSPLRVSYEQYF	TGTGCCAGCTCACCACTCAGGGTCTCCTACGAGCAGTACTTC
-	TRBV7-9	TRBJ1-2	TRBD1	CASSLGAGGDYGYTF	TGTGCCAGCAGCTTAGGGGCAGGGGGAGACTATGGCTACACCTTC
-	TRBV6-5	TRBJ1-3	-	CASSSQGLGNTIYF	TGTGCCAGCAGTTCCCAGGGGTTAGGAAACACCATATATTTT
-	TRBV18	TRBJ1-1	-	CASSPNQIRGRTEAFF	TGTGCCAGCTCACCTAATCAGATCAGGGGAAGGACTGAAGCTTTCTTT
-	TRBV5-1	TRBJ1-3	-	CASSLRSDTVRSGNTIYF	TGCGCCAGCAGCTTAAGGTCGGATACAGTGCGCTCTGGAAACACCATATATTTT
-	TRBV6-5	TRBJ2-5	-	CASRKNRAETQYF	TGTGCCAGCAGGAAAAACAGGGCTGAGACCCAGTACTTC
few	TRBV7-3	TRBJ2-3	-	CASSTRGGPTDTQYF	TGTGCCAGCAGCACCCGGGGTGGCCCCACAGATACGCAGTATTTT